This TCR beta chain was identified during a study of blood T cell repertoires in COVID-19. As for the study in general: There were acute and convalescent COVID-19 samples, and they came from the United States, Italy and Spain.

The germline CDR1 and CDR2 sequences are SGHTA and FQGTGA. This CDR3 contains 13 residues. V lost 4 bases, J lost 3 bases, and 1 base stayed unmatched. Study processing details: Estimated nucleated cell counts came from reference gene primer amplification. This table comes from immunoSEQ multiplex PCR, and its TCRdb copy is limited to in-frame clones, with some not included. V, J and clone size derive from that table, while D and trimming were established from the DNA sequence. Seen here are approximately 200,000 clones, about 86% observed once, and the top ten hold approximately 6%. The chain carries TRBV7-3 and TRBJ2-7; 9 bases agree with TRBD1. Sequencing was performed on peripheral blood. The receptor was isolated from a man aged 55 to 70 who had recovered from COVID-19. This chain's CDR3 is CASSWDRDYEQYF. The CDR3 nucleotides are TGTGCCAGCAGCTGGGACAGGGACTACGAGCAGTACTTC.